This T cell receptor beta chain was sequenced during a study of blood T cell repertoires in COVID-19. As processed by the authors: From reference gene primer amplification, estimates of nucleated cell counts were derived. Produced via immunoSEQ multiplex PCR; TCRdb's table is partial and in-frame only. D and trimming come from the DNA, and the V and J calls and clone size come from that table. This table has about 480,000 clones, around 85% appearing once. The study counted Cohort 3 donors as recovered given two negative PCRs, clearance, or symptom resolution. There are 11 residues in the CDR3. Germline V gives CDR1 SGHNT, CDR2 YYREEE (reference sequence). Trimming shortened V by 4 bases and J by 10 bases, and 9 bases separated the two germline ends.

The chain employs TRBV5-4 and TRBJ2-1; D is ambiguous. The clonotype originates from a woman aged 55-70 years who had recovered from COVID-19. The sequencing sample was made of PBMCs or T cells enriched from blood (not recorded which). The CDR3 nucleotides are TGTGCCAGCAGCCTCGGGTCCGAGCAGTTCTTC. Translating it yields CASSLGSEQFF.